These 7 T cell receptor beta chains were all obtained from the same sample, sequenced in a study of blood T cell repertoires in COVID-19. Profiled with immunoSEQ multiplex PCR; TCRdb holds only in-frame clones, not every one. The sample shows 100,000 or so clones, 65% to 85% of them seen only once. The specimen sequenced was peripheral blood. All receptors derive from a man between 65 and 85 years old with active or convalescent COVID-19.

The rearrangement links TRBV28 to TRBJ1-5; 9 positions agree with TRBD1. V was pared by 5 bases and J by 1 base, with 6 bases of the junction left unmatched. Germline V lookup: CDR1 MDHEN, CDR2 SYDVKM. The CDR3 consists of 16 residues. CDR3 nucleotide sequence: TGTGCCAGCAGTACACCGGGACAGGGCAGCAATCAGCCCCAGCATTTT. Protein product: CASSTPGQGSNQPQHF.

The CDR3 sequence is CASSLVSLYEQYF. CDR3 DNA sequence: TGTGCCAGCAGCTTGGTGTCACTCTACGAGCAGTACTTC. This sequence joins TRBV5-7 and TRBJ2-7; D gene uncertain. TRBV5-7 counts as an open reading frame of uncertain function. The CDR3 has 13 residues. The V end was cut by 0 bases, the J end by 3 bases, with 7 bases between.

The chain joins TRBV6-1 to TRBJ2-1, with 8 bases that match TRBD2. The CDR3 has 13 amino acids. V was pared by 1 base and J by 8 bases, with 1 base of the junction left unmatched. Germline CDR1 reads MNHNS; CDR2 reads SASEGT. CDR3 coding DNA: TGTGCCAGCAGTGAAGAGCGGGGGCATGAGCAGTTCTTC. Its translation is CASSEERGHEQFF.

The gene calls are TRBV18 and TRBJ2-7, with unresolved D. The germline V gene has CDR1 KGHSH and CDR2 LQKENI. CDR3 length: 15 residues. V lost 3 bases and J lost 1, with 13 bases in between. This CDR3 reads CASSPVADFSYEQYF. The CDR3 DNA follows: TGTGCCAGCTCACCGGTGGCCGATTTTTCCTACGAGCAGTACTTC.

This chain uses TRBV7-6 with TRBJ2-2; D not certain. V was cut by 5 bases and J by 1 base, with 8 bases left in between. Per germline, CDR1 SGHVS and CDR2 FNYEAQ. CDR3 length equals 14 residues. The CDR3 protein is CASSPNLNTGELFF. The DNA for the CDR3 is TGTGCCAGCAGCCCCAACTTGAACACCGGGGAGCTGTTTTTT.

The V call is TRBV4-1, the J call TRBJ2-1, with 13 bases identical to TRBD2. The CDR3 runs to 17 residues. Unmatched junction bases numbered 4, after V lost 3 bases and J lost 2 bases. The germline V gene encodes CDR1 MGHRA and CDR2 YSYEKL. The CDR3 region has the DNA TGCGCCAGCAGCCACCAGGGACTAGCGGGGCCCTACAATGAGCAGTTCTTC. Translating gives CASSHQGLAGPYNEQFF.

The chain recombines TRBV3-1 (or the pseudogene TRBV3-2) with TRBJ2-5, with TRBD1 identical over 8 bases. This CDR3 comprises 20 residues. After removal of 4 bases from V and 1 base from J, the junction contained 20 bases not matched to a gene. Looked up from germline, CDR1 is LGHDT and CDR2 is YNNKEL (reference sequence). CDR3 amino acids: CASSPQYLQGASRIQETQYF. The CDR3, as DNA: TGTGCCAGCAGCCCTCAATACCTTCAGGGGGCCTCAAGAATCCAAGAGACCCAGTACTTC.